Following are 29 T cell receptor beta chains from one sample sequenced in a study of blood T cell repertoires in COVID-19. Profiled with immunoSEQ multiplex PCR; TCRdb holds only in-frame clones, not every one. The sample includes fewer than 300,000 clones, roughly 91% of them seen just once. The specimen sequenced was peripheral blood. The receptors come from a man aged 30 to 39 with acute or convalescent COVID-19.

The gene calls are TRBV30 and TRBJ1-6, with D tentatively TRBD1 (5 bases). Germline V lookup: CDR1 GTSNPN, CDR2 SVGIG (reference sequence). The CDR3 runs to 12 residues. V was pared by 3 bases and J by 9 bases, with 9 bases between. The CDR3 nucleotides are TGTGCCTGGAGCCTCGGGGGTTCACCCCTCCACTTT. Its translation is CAWSLGGSPLHF.

This clone was observed once. The J gene is TRBJ2-7, the V gene TRBV6-1; D unresolved. CDR1 MNHNS and CDR2 SASEGT come from the germline V gene. The V and J ends lost 1 base and 2 bases respectively, with 9 bases between them. The length of the CDR3 is 14 residues. This CDR3 reads CASSEVQETYEQYF. Here the CDR3 DNA reads TGTGCCAGCAGTGAAGTGCAGGAAACCTACGAGCAGTACTTC.

The chain links TRBV5-1 to TRBJ2-7; 11 bases align to TRBD2. This CDR3 is built from 14 residues. From germline, CDR1 is SGHRS and CDR2 YFSETQ. With V trimmed by 2 bases and J by 7 bases, 5 bases remained unmatched. This CDR3 is CASSLLAGAQEQYF. The CDR3 DNA reads as TGCGCCAGCAGCTTACTAGCGGGAGCGCAGGAGCAGTACTTC.

The V and J genes are TRBV28 and TRBJ1-2; 12 bases are a match to TRBD1. Trimming took 4 bases from V and 4 from J; bases not matched to a gene: 7. This CDR3 is 16 amino acids long. CDR1 and CDR2 (germline): MDHEN, SYDVKM. CDR3 loop: CASSWGQGAHVYGYTF. The CDR3 bases are TGTGCCAGCAGTTGGGGACAGGGGGCGCATGTCTATGGCTACACCTTC.

The V and J genes are TRBV5-1 and TRBJ2-1; 14 bases align to TRBD2. V was pared by 3 bases and J by 3 bases, with 5 bases of the junction left unmatched. The CDR3 loop spans 17 amino acids. The germline gives CDR1 SGHRS, CDR2 YFSETQ. The CDR3 nucleotides are TGCGCCAGCAGCTCCGGGACTAGCGGGAGTTTCTACAATGAGCAGTTCTTC. It encodes CASSSGTSGSFYNEQFF.

This chain joins TRBV18 and TRBJ2-1, with a possible D match to TRBD2 (6 bases). The germline CDR1 and CDR2 sequences are KGHSH and LQKENI. This CDR3 region has 15 residues. Trimming removed 4 bases from V and 12 bases from J, with 22 bases in between. Written as DNA, the CDR3 is TGTGCCAGCTCACAAGTAGAAAAGGGAGGTTCGGCGCAGTTCTTC. This translates into CASSQVEKGGSAQFF.

This chain uses TRBV28 with TRBJ1-5; no definite D call. The CDR3 totals 13 residues. CDR1 is MDHEN and CDR2 is SYDVKM in the germline V gene. V dropped 2 bases and J dropped 5 bases, with 7 bases sitting between them. CDR3: CASSLNPDQPQHF. The DNA for the CDR3 is TGTGCCAGCAGTTTAAACCCGGATCAGCCCCAGCATTTT.

This chain uses TRBV20-1 with TRBJ1-2; possible D gene TRBD1, 6 bases. V dropped 6 bases and J dropped 6 bases, with 11 bases sitting between them. The germline V gene encodes CDR1 DFQATT and CDR2 SNEGSKA (reference sequence). CDR3 length: 11 amino acids. The DNA of the CDR3 is TGCAGTGCGTACAACAGGGATGGCTACACCTTC. It yields the protein CSAYNRDGYTF.

CDR3 sequence reads: CASSPGQLRTNTGELFF. CDR3 coding DNA: TGTGCCAGCAGCCCGGGACAGCTAAGAACGAACACCGGGGAGCTGTTTTTT. V usage is TRBV3-1 (or the pseudogene TRBV3-2) and J usage is TRBJ2-2; TRBD1 matches 7 bases. The CDR3 length is 17 residues. The junction had 8 bases not matched to a gene; V was cut back by 4 bases and J by 0 bases. Germline V gene sequence: CDR1 LGHDT, CDR2 YNNKEL (reference sequence).

The chain couples TRBV25-1 to TRBJ2-7; perhaps TRBD2 as D (5 bases). Germline V gives CDR1 MGHDK, CDR2 SYGVNS. Deletions cut 7 bases from V and 4 bases from J, with 14 bases between. This CDR3 has 13 residues. The CDR3 loop is CASKGPGGYEQYF. The CDR3 DNA reads as TGTGCCAGCAAAGGACCGGGCGGGTACGAGCAGTACTTC.

The rearrangement links TRBV9 to TRBJ2-5, with a tentative D call TRBD2 (6 bases). The CDR3 runs to 16 residues. V lost 4 bases and J lost 4, with 20 bases in between. The V gene's germline CDR1 is SGDLS and CDR2 YYNGEE. The CDR3 sequence is CASSLSVAAGGETQYF. CDR3 nucleotide sequence: TGTGCCAGCAGCCTCTCTGTAGCGGCTGGGGGAGAGACCCAGTACTTC.

The chain recombines TRBV4-1 with TRBJ2-5; 7 nucleotides line up with TRBD2. The V and J ends lost 0 bases and 4 bases, in that order; junction bases with no gene match: 5. Per germline, CDR1 MGHRA and CDR2 YSYEKL. The CDR3 spans 15 residues. DNA of the CDR3: TGCGCCAGCAGCCAAGATCCCGGGGAGGGAGAGACCCAGTACTTC. Residues: CASSQDPGEGETQYF.

V gene TRBV6-5 combines with J gene TRBJ1-4; D is undetermined. This CDR3 comprises 13 residues. The V end lost 6 bases, the J end lost 6 bases, and 11 bases lay between the germline ends. CDR1 is MNHEY, CDR2 SVGAGI, per germline. The CDR3 protein is CASREQSDEKLFF. The CDR3 region has the DNA TGTGCCAGCAGGGAGCAATCAGATGAAAAACTGTTTTTT.

The chain combines TRBV29-1 with TRBJ1-5; D may be TRBD1 (5 bases). The CDR3 is made up of 12 amino acids. CDR1 is SQVTM and CDR2 is ANQGSEA in the germline V gene. The V end lost 4 bases, the J end lost 5 bases, and 9 bases lay between the germline ends. For the CDR3, the DNA is TGCAGCGTTGGGTCCAGGGATCAGCCCCAGCATTTT. This codes for CSVGSRDQPQHF.

The chain joins TRBV28 to TRBJ1-6; D might be TRBD1 (6 bases). Between the trimmed V and J ends, which lost 6 bases and 9 bases, there was a span of 12 bases. CDR3 size: 13 residues. In germline, CDR1 is MDHEN, CDR2 SYDVKM. The CDR3 DNA is TGTGCCAGCAGATTAAACAGGGCTTCACCCCTCCACTTT. Translated: CASRLNRASPLHF. Supplemented by reference TRBV28 and TRBJ1-6, the full variable domain reads DVKVTQSSRYLVKRTGEKVFLECVQDMDHENMFWYRQDPGLGLRLIYFSYDVKMKEKGDIPEGYSVSREKKERFSLILESASTNQTSMYLCASRLNRASPLHFGNGTRLTVT.

The rearrangement joins TRBV5-1 to TRBJ1-6, with a weak D call TRBD1 (6 bases). Germline lookup yields CDR1 SGHRS and CDR2 YFSETQ. V gave up 4 bases and J gave up 6 bases, with 11 bases separating them. The CDR3 is 14 residues long. CDR3 nucleotide sequence: TGCGCCAGCAGCCCCGAACAGGGTAATTCACCCCTCCACTTT. It codes for CASSPEQGNSPLHF.

V gene TRBV19 combines with J gene TRBJ2-3; D gene ambiguous. This CDR3 has 15 residues. Trimming stripped 3 bases from V and 0 bases from J, with 10 bases between. Germline V gene sequence: CDR1 LNHDA, CDR2 SQIVND (reference sequence). The CDR3 DNA is TGTGCCAGTAGTATTTTGGCAGTCAGCACAGATACGCAGTATTTT. It translates to CASSILAVSTDTQYF.

The chain links TRBV9 to TRBJ2-3; 9 bases are a match to TRBD2. Germline trimming cut 2 bases from V and 1 base from J; bases unmatched to any gene: 11. Germline V gene lookup returns CDR1 SGDLS and CDR2 YYNGEE. The CDR3 has 18 amino acids. This chain's CDR3 is CASSVSLGSGSGTDTQYF. The CDR3 region has the DNA TGTGCCAGCAGCGTCTCGTTAGGTAGCGGGAGTGGCACAGATACGCAGTATTTT.

V gene TRBV12-5 combines with J gene TRBJ1-1, with D possibly TRBD1 on 5 matching bases. Per the germline V gene, CDR1 is LGHNT and CDR2 is FRNRAP. Trimming left V 2 bases short and J 3 bases short, with 16 bases between. The CDR3 has 16 amino acids. CDR3 protein: CASGLSLGRGDTEAFF. CDR3 bases: TGTGCTAGTGGTTTGTCCCTAGGCCGGGGGGACACTGAAGCTTTCTTT.

This clone occurred once. The chain joins TRBV14 to TRBJ2-1; 8 bases agree with TRBD1. Germline CDR1 is SGHDN and CDR2 is FVKESK. Losses at the gene ends were 0 bases for V and 10 bases for J; bases not matched to a gene: 2. CDR3 length: 13 residues. CDR3 bases: TGTGCCAGCAGCCAAGATTGGGACAGGGAGCAGTTCTTC. It yields the protein CASSQDWDREQFF.

The genes are TRBV28 and TRBJ1-1; 9 bases map to TRBD1. The length of the CDR3 is 18 residues. Germline trimming cut 3 bases from V and 1 base from J; bases unmatched to any gene: 12. CDR1 is MDHEN and CDR2 is SYDVKM in the germline V gene. The CDR3 spells CASSFSPAQGATNTEAFF. The CDR3 region has the DNA TGTGCCAGCAGTTTCTCCCCGGCACAGGGGGCAACGAACACTGAAGCTTTCTTT.

The chain joins TRBV5-4 to TRBJ2-1; 16 bases line up with TRBD2. This CDR3 contains 18 residues. The trim removed 4 bases at V and 8 bases at J, leaving 12 bases unmatched. Germline V gene lookup returns CDR1 SGHNT and CDR2 YYREEE (reference sequence). The CDR3: CASSPGLAGGSGSYEQFF. In DNA form, the CDR3 reads TGTGCCAGCAGCCCGGGACTAGCGGGGGGGTCCGGGTCCTATGAGCAGTTCTTC.

J is TRBJ1-5 and V is TRBV19, with unresolved D. The CDR3 spans 15 residues. V dropped 3 bases and J dropped 0 bases, with 9 bases sitting between them. The germline gives CDR1 LNHDA, CDR2 SQIVND (reference sequence). The CDR3 protein is CASSIEGLSNQPQHF. The DNA for the CDR3 is TGTGCCAGTAGTATTGAGGGTCTTAGCAATCAGCCCCAGCATTTT.

The chain recombines TRBV27 with TRBJ2-1; D gene uncertain. The CDR3 spans 11 residues. Germline V gene sequence: CDR1 MNHEY, CDR2 SMNVEV (reference sequence). V was cut by 6 bases and J by 4 bases, with 4 bases left in between. This CDR3 is CASRQYNEQFF. The CDR3 DNA follows: TGTGCCAGCAGACAATACAATGAGCAGTTCTTC.

The gene calls are TRBV29-1 and TRBJ1-2; 12 nucleotides align to TRBD1. The CDR3 runs 15 residues. The V segment lost 6 bases and the J segment 2 bases; nucleotides outside the gene matches: 7. Germline CDR1 SQVTM, CDR2 ANQGSEA. Here the CDR3 DNA reads TGCAGCGTAAATCCCGGGACAGGGGGCAACTATGGCTACACCTTC. It specifies CSVNPGTGGNYGYTF.

The rearrangement links TRBV5-1 to TRBJ2-1, with 7 bases that match TRBD2. This CDR3 has 14 residues. Per the germline V gene, CDR1 is SGHRS and CDR2 is YFSETQ. V shed 4 bases, J shed 3 bases, and the junction held 4 bases outside the gene matches. CDR3 bases: TGCGCCAGCAGCCTGTGGGGGGGCTACAATGAGCAGTTCTTC. Its translation: CASSLWGGYNEQFF.

The chain recombines TRBV18 with TRBJ2-3, with 7 bases fitting TRBD1. This CDR3 comprises 16 residues. The V gene's germline CDR1 is KGHSH and CDR2 LQKENI. With V trimmed by 2 bases and J by 5 bases, 10 bases remained unmatched. The CDR3 region is CASSPKRQGIGDTQYF. CDR3 DNA: TGTGCCAGCTCACCAAAGAGACAGGGTATAGGAGATACGCAGTATTTT.

V gene TRBV24-1 combines with J gene TRBJ2-3; 12 positions match TRBD2. The CDR3 is 17 residues long. Germline V gives CDR1 KGHDR, CDR2 SFDVKD. V was pared by 3 bases and J by 2 bases, with 5 bases of the junction left unmatched. CDR3 sequence reads: CATSDTWTSGTTDTQYF. The DNA of the CDR3 is TGTGCCACCAGTGATACTTGGACTAGCGGGACCACAGATACGCAGTATTTT.

The gene calls are TRBV5-1 and TRBJ2-3; D might be TRBD2 (5 bases). CDR1 and CDR2 from the germline V gene are SGHRS and YFSETQ. Trimming removed 0 bases from V and 0 bases from J, with 11 bases in between. This CDR3 contains 16 residues. CDR3 sequence reads: CASSLVASSSTDTQYF. CDR3 coding DNA: TGCGCCAGCAGCTTGGTAGCGTCTTCGAGCACAGATACGCAGTATTTT.